The clone carrying this T cell receptor beta chain was picked up one time. This entry belongs to a study of blood T cell repertoires in COVID-19. There are 14 residues in the CDR3. V was clipped by 5 bases and J by 7 bases, with 17 bases between them. Germline assignment: CDR1 MDHEN and CDR2 SYDVKM. Clones were read by immunoSEQ multiplex PCR, and TCRdb kept only the in-frame ones, dropping some. Counted here are roughly 190,000 clones, 88% occurring once; the ten biggest clones make up 3.5% to 4.5%. The rearrangement uses TRBV28 and TRBJ1-2, with D perhaps TRBD1 (5 bases). The TCR comes from a human donor in a cohort sampled during active COVID-19. Specimen: peripheral blood. Written as DNA, the CDR3 is TGTGCCAGCAGTGATCCGGGGACTAGACCTGGCTACACCTTC. This sequence encodes CASSDPGTRPGYTF.